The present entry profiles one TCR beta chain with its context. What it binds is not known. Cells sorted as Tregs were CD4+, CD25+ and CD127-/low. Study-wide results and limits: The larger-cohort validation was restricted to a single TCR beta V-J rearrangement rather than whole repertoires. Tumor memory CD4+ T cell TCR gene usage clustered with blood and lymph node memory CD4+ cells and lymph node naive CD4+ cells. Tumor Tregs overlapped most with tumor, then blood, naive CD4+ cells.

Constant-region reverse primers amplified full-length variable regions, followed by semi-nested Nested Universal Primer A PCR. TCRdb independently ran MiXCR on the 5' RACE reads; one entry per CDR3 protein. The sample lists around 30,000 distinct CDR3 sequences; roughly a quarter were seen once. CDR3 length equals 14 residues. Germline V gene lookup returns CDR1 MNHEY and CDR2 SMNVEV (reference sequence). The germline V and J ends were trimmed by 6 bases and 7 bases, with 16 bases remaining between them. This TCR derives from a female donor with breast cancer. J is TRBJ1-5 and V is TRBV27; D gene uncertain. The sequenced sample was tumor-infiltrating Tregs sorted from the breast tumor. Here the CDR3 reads CASSPGRLGQPQHF. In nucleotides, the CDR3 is TGTGCCAGCAGCCCTGGACGACTGGGACAGCCCCAGCATTTT.